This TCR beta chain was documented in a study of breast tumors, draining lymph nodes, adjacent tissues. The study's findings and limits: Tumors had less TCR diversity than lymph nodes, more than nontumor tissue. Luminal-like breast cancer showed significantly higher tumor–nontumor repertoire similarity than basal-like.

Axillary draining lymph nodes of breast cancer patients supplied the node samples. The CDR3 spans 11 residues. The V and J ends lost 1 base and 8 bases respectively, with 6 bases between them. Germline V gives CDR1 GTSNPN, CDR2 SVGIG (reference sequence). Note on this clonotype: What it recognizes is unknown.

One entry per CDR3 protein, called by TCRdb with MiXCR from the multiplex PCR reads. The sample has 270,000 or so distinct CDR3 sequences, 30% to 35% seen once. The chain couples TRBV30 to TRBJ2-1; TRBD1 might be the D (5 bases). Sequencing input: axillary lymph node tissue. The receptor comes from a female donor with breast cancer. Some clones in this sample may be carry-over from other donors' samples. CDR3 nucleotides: TGTGCCTGGAGTGAGGGGTATGAGCAGTTCTTC. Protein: CAWSEGYEQFF.